The clone carrying this T cell receptor (beta chain) was seen once. A junction end diverges from the germline sequence, so it may reflect a read error. This entry comes from a study of OX40 agonist ivuxolimab in advanced cancers. Across the study: In this trial design, patients received ivuxolimab intravenously at 0.01 to 10 mg/kg every 2 weeks.

Clones were read by immunoSEQ multiplex PCR, and TCRdb kept only the in-frame ones, dropping some. This repertoire shows some 60,000 clones, about 91% found once; its top ten account for about 13%. This specimen was CD4+ or CD8+ T cells sorted from blood, taken in a trial of the OX40 agonist ivuxolimab. The TCR comes from an adult with an advanced solid tumor such as melanoma, head and neck, liver or kidney cancer.

The CDR3 loop reads CSVKEPPGPPAGSEAFF. The CDR3 region has the DNA TGCAGCGTTAAAGAACCACCGGGGCCACCCGCGGGTTCCGAAGCTTTCTTT. This chain connects TRBV29-1 to TRBJ1-1, with D possibly being TRBD1 (5 bases). Per germline, CDR1 SQVTM and CDR2 ANQGSEA. The CDR3 is 17 amino acids.